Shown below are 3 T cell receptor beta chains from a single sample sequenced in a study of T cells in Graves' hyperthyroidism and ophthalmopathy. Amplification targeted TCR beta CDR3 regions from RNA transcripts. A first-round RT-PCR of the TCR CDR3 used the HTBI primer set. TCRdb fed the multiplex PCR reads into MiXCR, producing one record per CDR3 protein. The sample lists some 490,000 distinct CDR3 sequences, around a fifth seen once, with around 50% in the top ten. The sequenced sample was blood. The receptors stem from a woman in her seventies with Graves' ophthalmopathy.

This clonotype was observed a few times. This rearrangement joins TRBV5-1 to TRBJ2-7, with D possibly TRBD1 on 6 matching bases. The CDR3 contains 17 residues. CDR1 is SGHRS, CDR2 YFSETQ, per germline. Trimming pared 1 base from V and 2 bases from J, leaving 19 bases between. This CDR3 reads CASSLSPMTGETYEQYF. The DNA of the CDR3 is TGCGCCAGCAGCTTGAGCCCCATGACAGGCGAGACCTACGAGCAGTACTTC.

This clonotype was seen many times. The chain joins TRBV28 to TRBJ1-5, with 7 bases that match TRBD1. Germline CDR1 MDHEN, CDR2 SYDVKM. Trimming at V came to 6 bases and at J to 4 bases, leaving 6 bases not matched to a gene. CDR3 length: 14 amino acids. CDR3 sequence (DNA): TGTGCCAGCAGACCAGGGGGTTGGAATCAGCCCCAGCATTTT. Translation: CASRPGGWNQPQHF.

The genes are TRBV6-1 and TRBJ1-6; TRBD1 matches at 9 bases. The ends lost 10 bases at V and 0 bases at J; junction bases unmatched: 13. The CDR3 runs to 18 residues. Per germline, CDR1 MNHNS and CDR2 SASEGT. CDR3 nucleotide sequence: TGTGCCACCCGTGGAGGGACAGGGCCCCTCTCCTATAATTCACCCCTCCACTTT. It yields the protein CATRGGTGPLSYNSPLHF.